This record covers a single T cell receptor beta chain. Its matching antigen is unknown. The PCR employed 60 Vbeta primers together with 13 Jbeta primers. Measured with immunoSEQ multiplex PCR; TCRdb has only the in-frame clones, and not every one. The table records roughly 150,000 clones, around 85% of them present only once. The sample belongs to a study of cytomegalovirus exposure and HLA in healthy donors. At the time of sampling, donors were nominally healthy, though unrecorded immune exposures were likely. Study-wide results and caveats: A later analysis linked some 17,000 TCR beta sequences to HLA alleles at 0.05 false discovery rate. A later analysis showed TCR association rates differing by HLA locus, peaking at DRB1 and lowest at HLA-C. The study flagged around 160 TCR beta chains as cytomegalovirus-associated.

CDR1 is MNHNY, CDR2 SVGAGI, per germline (reference sequence). Germline trimming cut 4 bases from V and 8 bases from J; bases unmatched to any gene: 5. CDR3 length equals 14 residues. The clonotype was recovered from a man aged 50-60 years in good health and CMV-seropositive. Material for sequencing was PBMCs. The gene calls are TRBV6-6 and TRBJ1-5; 10 bases agree with TRBD1. The CDR3 DNA is TGTGCCAGCAGTTCGACAGGGGGCAGGGAGCCCCAGCATTTT. The encoded protein is CASSSTGGREPQHF.